The clone carrying this T cell receptor (beta chain) was counted many times. The target antigen is unknown. The CDR3 totals 14 residues. V lost 0 bases to trimming and J lost 2 bases, with 6 bases between them. Germline lookup yields CDR1 MNHEY and CDR2 SVGAGI. These data originate in a study of CD8 T cells in ankylosing spondylitis. Quantitative 5'-RACE with molecular barcodes produced the TCR beta libraries. TCRdb recomputed calls from the 5' RACE reads with MiXCR, one row per CDR3 protein. In the table there are around 130,000 distinct CDR3 sequences, roughly 6.6% of which are singletons. Study results and limitations: One TCR beta motif, made up of roughly 8 highly homologous variants, appeared characteristic of ankylosing spondylitis blood. Clones linked with disease were CD8+ and fairly uncommon in the peripheral blood. Matched ankylosing spondylitis synovial fluid reportedly contained a significantly enriched population of disease-linked clones.

The sequencing sample was made of blood, either unsorted or a sorted T cell fraction (not recorded which). This TCR was recovered from a male donor with ankylosing spondylitis or in good health (not recorded which). The rearrangement joins TRBV6-5 to TRBJ2-3; D gene uncertain. The CDR3 spells CASSYSTHTDTQYF. CDR3 nucleotides: TGTGCCAGCAGTTACTCGACCCACACAGATACGCAGTATTTT.